This note documents a single TCR beta chain sequence. Its antigen is not identified. At one boundary the junction diverges from the germline segment, which might be a read error. This record comes from a study of cytomegalovirus exposure and HLA in healthy donors. Study-wide context: An early data release held approximately 85 million unique TCRs from HLA-typed donors.

The length of the CDR3 is 15 residues. Per the germline V gene, CDR1 is MNHEY and CDR2 is SVGAGI. The study ran its PCR with 60 Vbeta and 13 Jbeta primers. Repertoires were generated with immunoSEQ multiplex PCR, while TCRdb's copy carries only in-frame clones and drops some. The sample has tens of thousands of clones, about 75% seen once. General observations from the study: Under in vitro conditions, a few CMV-associated chains were confirmed as specific for CMV antigens.

The sample taken for sequencing was PBMCs. The chain links TRBV6-5 to TRBJ1-1, with a weak D call TRBD1 (5 bases). The TCR sequence derives from a man between 18 and 29 years old in good health and CMV-seronegative. Written as DNA, the CDR3 is TGTGCCACTCACCCCCCAGGGCTCAGAAACACTGAAGTTTTCTTT. Residues: CATHPPGLRNTEVFF.